This T cell receptor delta chain derives from a study of DNA immune sequencing with unique molecular identifiers (dated by TCRdb to the early 2020s). Notes on the research overall: Immunomagnetic cell separation was used to enrich gammadelta T cells from buffy coats, and the genomic DNA of the enriched gammadelta T cells was sequenced. Validation of the sequencing method was done both on synthetic reference molecules and on blood samples taken from healthy individuals. To compare enriched and non-enriched samples, roughly 0.1 ug of enriched gammadelta T-cell DNA and 1 ug of non-enriched PBMC DNA were sequenced. Healthy individuals were used as donors, and sorted peripheral blood gammadelta T cells were profiled from about 10 of these donors. An ultrasensitive DNA-based TRD repertoire sequencing method using PCR-introduced unique molecular identifiers was developed and validated in the study. Fluorescence-activated cell sorting was used to enrich gammadelta T cells from the PBMC of roughly 11 healthy people. The full study reports these points: Novel TRD sequences not targeted by the primers cannot be detected with the primer-based approach. Healthy donors differed in TRD repertoire diversity, and several donors were highly oligoclonal, meaning the top 5 clonotypes made up more than half of productive molecules. TRDV2 paired with TRDJ1 was the most common TRD rearrangement among clonotypes in healthy donors.

This clone qualifies as medium-sized (0.01 to 0.1%). The antigen it binds to is not known. Per-nucleotide qualities are absent, and no much larger clonotype sits a single base away. The library was made by multiplex PCR. A 32-plex assay amplified the genomic DNA, with primers for all 8 TRDV and 4 TRDJ genes spanning the CDR3. A 12-nucleotide UMI was added during 3 barcoding PCR cycles, followed by a second PCR with Illumina adapter primers. AMPure XP beads were used to purify the libraries, whose quality was checked on a Fragment Analyzer using the HS NGS Fragment kit. An Illumina MiniSeq mid-output kit with roughly 18% PhiX and 150 cycles of paired-end reads was used for sequencing. The original methods were these. MIGEC version 1.2.9 was used to process reads, grouping reads by UMI and building error-corrected consensus sequences. For post-processing, modified scripts from VDJtools version 1.2.1 were used together with the tcR R package. Clone calls in TCRdb were regenerated from the public reads with CATT, after which identical DNA sequences shared one row. TCRdb, rather than the study authors, made the V and J calls. This sample comprises thousands of delta-chain clones, around 20% of them detected only once. The top ten constitute over 30% of the sample.

As encoded in the germline V gene, CDR1 is TSWWSYY while CDR2 is QGS. V was cut back by 1 base and J by 7 bases, leaving a gap of 7 bases between them. The CDR3 runs 12 residues from the cysteine to the phenylalanine. Kept here is only the CDR3 DNA, which spans 36 bases and is read in frame from base 1. Sequences were obtained from gamma-delta T cells from PBMCs. The receptor chain draws on TRDV1 and TRDJ1, with the identity of the D gene unclear. This sequence originates from a human donor in good health. The DNA sequence reads TGTGCTCTTGGGGAACCTAAGGGTAAACTCATCTTT. The translation is CALGEPKGKLIF.